The 12 T cell receptor beta chains below come from one sample, sequenced in a study of OX40 agonist ivuxolimab in advanced cancers. TCRdb's copy holds only in-frame clones and misses some; the assay was immunoSEQ multiplex PCR. Here the sample spans some 62,000 clones, more than 85% being singletons. This specimen consisted of CD4+ or CD8+ T cells sorted from blood, obtained in a trial of the OX40 agonist ivuxolimab. Receptor source: an adult with an advanced solid tumor such as melanoma, head and neck, liver or kidney cancer.

This chain joins TRBV7-9 and TRBJ2-7, with 9 bases fitting TRBD1. This CDR3 comprises 14 residues. CDR1 is SEHNR, CDR2 FQNEAQ, per germline (reference sequence). Trimming at V came to 6 bases and at J to 1 base, leaving 4 bases not matched to a gene. Here the CDR3 reads CASSHGQGSYEQYF. The CDR3 coding sequence is TGTGCCAGCAGTCACGGACAGGGGTCCTACGAGCAGTACTTC.

The CDR3 region is CASSATTTGIRNEQFF. CDR3 sequence (DNA): TGCGCCAGCAGCGCCACCACAACGGGAATACGCAATGAGCAGTTCTTC. The gene calls are TRBV5-1 and TRBJ2-1; possibly TRBD2 for D (5 bases). The CDR3 is 16 amino acids. Per the germline V gene, CDR1 is SGHRS and CDR2 is YFSETQ. The V gene lost 4 bases and the J gene lost 6 bases, with 20 bases spanning the gap.

V is TRBV5-6 and J is TRBJ2-7; 9 nucleotides match TRBD2. Germline V gene sequence: CDR1 SGHDT, CDR2 YYEEEE. The V and J ends lost 5 bases and 3 bases, in that order; junction bases with no gene match: 18. The CDR3 loop spans 18 amino acids. CDR3 residues: CASSPNAPRASGIYEQYF. The CDR3 DNA is TGTGCCAGCAGTCCGAACGCCCCGCGGGCTAGCGGGATCTACGAGCAGTACTTC.

The gene calls are TRBV2 and TRBJ2-1; D perhaps matches TRBD2 (5 bases). Germline CDR1 and CDR2: SNHLY and FYNNEI. Trimming left V 4 bases short and J 8 bases short, with 18 bases between. CDR3 length: 15 amino acids. Here the CDR3 DNA reads TGTGCCAGCAGTGTACGGCGCCGAATGGAGGATGAGCAGTTCTTC. Translating gives CASSVRRRMEDEQFF.

This rearrangement joins TRBV28 to TRBJ1-1, with 10 nucleotides matching TRBD1. CDR3 length equals 18 residues. With 8 bases clipped from V and 0 bases from J, the junction kept 15 bases outside the gene matches. Germline V gives CDR1 MDHEN, CDR2 SYDVKM. The CDR3 DNA follows: TGTGCCAGCTACCCCGGGGACAGGGGTTTTCTCATGAACACTGAAGCTTTCTTT. It specifies CASYPGDRGFLMNTEAFF.

The chain joins TRBV27 to TRBJ2-4; TRBD1 matches at 7 bases. Germline values: CDR1 MNHEY, CDR2 SMNVEV (reference sequence). The CDR3 runs 16 residues. The V segment lost 5 bases and the J segment 1 base; nucleotides outside the gene matches: 8. DNA of the CDR3: TGTGCCAGCAGTGAACAGGGGAACTCCGCCAAAAACATTCAGTACTTC. Translating it yields CASSEQGNSAKNIQYF.

This sequence joins TRBV7-2 and TRBJ1-1, with unresolved D. Germline V gene data show CDR1 as SGHTA and CDR2 as FQGNSA. This CDR3 comprises 14 residues. V lost 3 bases and J lost 4, with 12 bases in between. The CDR3 sequence is CASSLQGSGTEAFF. The CDR3 nucleotides are TGTGCCAGCAGCTTGCAAGGTTCGGGCACTGAAGCTTTCTTT.

V is TRBV18 and J is TRBJ2-1, with D perhaps matching TRBD2 (5 bases). With 0 bases removed from V and 6 bases from J, the gap between germline ends came to 18 bases. This CDR3 has 17 amino acids. Germline V gene lookup returns CDR1 KGHSH and CDR2 LQKENI. The CDR3 DNA is TGTGCCAGCTCACCACCGTTATTAATTAGAGGGCTCAATGAGCAGTTCTTC. It translates to CASSPPLLIRGLNEQFF.

The table lists this clone with a few counts. This rearrangement joins TRBV19 to TRBJ2-7, with D possibly matching TRBD1 (6 bases). Trimming pared 6 bases from V and 2 bases from J, leaving 11 bases between. The CDR3 sequence is 13 residues long. The germline V gene has CDR1 LNHDA and CDR2 SQIVND (reference sequence). CDR3 nucleotides: TGTGCCAGTAGCCCCGGGACAACCTACGAGCAGTACTTC. This sequence encodes CASSPGTTYEQYF.

The chain combines TRBV27 with TRBJ2-7; 7 nucleotides match TRBD1. CDR1 MNHEY and CDR2 SMNVEV come from the germline V gene (reference sequence). V was clipped by 0 bases and J by 2 bases; unmatched bases: 7. The CDR3 runs 16 residues. CDR3 DNA sequence: TGTGCCAGCAGTTTATCGGGGACAGATCAAGCCTACGAGCAGTACTTC. Residues: CASSLSGTDQAYEQYF.

The rearrangement links TRBV27 to TRBJ2-2; 7 bases line up with TRBD2. The CDR3 consists of 16 residues. Per germline, CDR1 MNHEY and CDR2 SMNVEV (reference sequence). The V and J ends lost 5 bases and 1 base, in that order; junction bases with no gene match: 7. For the CDR3, the DNA is TGTGCCAGCAGTCCCCCGGGGGGACTGAACACCGGGGAGCTGTTTTTT. The encoded protein is CASSPPGGLNTGELFF.

The CDR3 sequence is CASRRGTSLYEQYF. The CDR3 DNA sequence: TGTGCCAGCAGGCGAGGGACTAGTTTATACGAGCAGTACTTC. The V and J genes are TRBV27 and TRBJ2-7; 8 bases fit TRBD2. The CDR3 spans 14 residues. CDR1 is MNHEY, CDR2 SMNVEV, per germline (reference sequence). Losses at the gene ends were 6 bases for V and 4 bases for J; bases not matched to a gene: 8.